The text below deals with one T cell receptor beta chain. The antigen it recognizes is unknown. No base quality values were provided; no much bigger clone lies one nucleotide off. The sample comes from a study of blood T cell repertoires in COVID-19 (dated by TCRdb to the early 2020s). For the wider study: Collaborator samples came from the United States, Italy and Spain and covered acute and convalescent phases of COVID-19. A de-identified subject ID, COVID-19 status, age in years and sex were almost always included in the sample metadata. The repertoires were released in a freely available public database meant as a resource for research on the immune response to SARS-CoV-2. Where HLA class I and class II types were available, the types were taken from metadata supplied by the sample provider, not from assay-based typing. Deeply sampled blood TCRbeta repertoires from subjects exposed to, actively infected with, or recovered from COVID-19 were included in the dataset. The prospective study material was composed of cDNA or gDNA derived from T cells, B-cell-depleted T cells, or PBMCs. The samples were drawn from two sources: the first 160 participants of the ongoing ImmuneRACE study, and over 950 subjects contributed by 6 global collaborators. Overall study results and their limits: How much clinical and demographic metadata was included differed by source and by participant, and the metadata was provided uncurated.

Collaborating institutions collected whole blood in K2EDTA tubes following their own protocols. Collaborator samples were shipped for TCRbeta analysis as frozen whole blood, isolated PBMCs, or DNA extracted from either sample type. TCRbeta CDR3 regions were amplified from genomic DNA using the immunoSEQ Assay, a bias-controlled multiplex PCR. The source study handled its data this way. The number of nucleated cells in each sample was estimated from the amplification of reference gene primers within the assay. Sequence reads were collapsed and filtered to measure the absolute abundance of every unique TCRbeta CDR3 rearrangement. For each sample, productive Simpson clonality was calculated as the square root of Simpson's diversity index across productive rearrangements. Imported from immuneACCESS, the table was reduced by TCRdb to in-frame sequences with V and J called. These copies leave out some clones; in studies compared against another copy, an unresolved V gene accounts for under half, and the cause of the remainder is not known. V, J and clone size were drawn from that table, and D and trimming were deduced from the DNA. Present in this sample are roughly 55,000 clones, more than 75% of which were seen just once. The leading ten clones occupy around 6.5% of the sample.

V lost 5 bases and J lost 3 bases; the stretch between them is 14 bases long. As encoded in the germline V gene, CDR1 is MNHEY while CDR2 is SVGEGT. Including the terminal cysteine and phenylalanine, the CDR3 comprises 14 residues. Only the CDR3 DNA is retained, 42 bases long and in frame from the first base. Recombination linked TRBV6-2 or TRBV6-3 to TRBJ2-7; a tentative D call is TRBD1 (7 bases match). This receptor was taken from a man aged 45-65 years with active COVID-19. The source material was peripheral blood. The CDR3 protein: CASSLGGQYYEQYF. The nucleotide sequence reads TGTGCCAGCAGTCTCGGGGGACAGTACTACGAGCAGTACTTC.